The source of this T cell receptor beta chain is a study of Ad26.COV2.S vaccination and SARS-CoV-2 variants. Stated treatment: some 20 received Ad26.COV2.S at low or high dose, single or two shots; roughly 5 received placebo; per-sample allocation not given. Sampling was done on day 63 after the first vaccine or placebo injection. Ad26 vector vaccine expressed Wuhan-strain SARS-CoV-2 spike. Measured with immunoSEQ multiplex PCR; TCRdb has only the in-frame clones, and not every one. This table has around 420,000 clones, roughly 88% appearing once. About this clone itself: Its antigen remains unknown.

The V and J ends lost 7 bases and 4 bases, in that order; junction bases with no gene match: 9. This CDR3 comprises 15 residues. From germline, CDR1 is SGDLS and CDR2 YYNGEE. General observations from the study: The TCR breadth and depth analyses may have produced an underestimate of total T cell responses. Placebo and vaccine recipients had non-spike TCR breadth that was similar.

The specimen was peripheral blood, collected in a trial of Ad26.COV2.S vaccine versus placebo. The rearrangement joins TRBV9 to TRBJ2-1; 9 bases are a match to TRBD1. The origin of this receptor is a person between 18 and 65 years old who received the Ad26.COV2.S COVID-19 vaccine or a placebo. The DNA of the CDR3 is TGTGCCAGCGGGCGGGACAGGGAAGGGTACAATGAGCAGTTCTTC. Its translation is CASGRDREGYNEQFF.